This T cell receptor (beta chain) was sequenced for a study of cytomegalovirus exposure and HLA in healthy donors. Across the study: Per a later analysis, the approximately 690 first-cohort and over 90 validation repertoires shared one platform. Study-level points and caveats: Rarity characterized most TCR sequences, yet some public TCRs appeared in many donors.

As regards this clone: Its cognate antigen is unknown. One end of the junction varies from germline; a read error may be responsible.

While the first cohort had over 650 subjects, the donors belonged to the separate validation cohort of about 120 subjects. Measured with immunoSEQ multiplex PCR; TCRdb has only the in-frame clones, and not every one. The sample lists 55,000 to 80,000 clones, 94% seen once, with about 1.5% in the top ten. The specimen was PBMCs. The TCR originated in a man between 18 and 35 years old in good health and CMV-seropositive.

CDR3 protein: CASTRDRGDSWDF. Written as DNA, the CDR3 is TGTGCCAGCACCCGGGACAGGGGGGACTCTTGGGACTTC. The chain joins TRBV5-6 to TRBJ2-7; 11 nucleotides align to TRBD1. Germline-derived CDR1 and CDR2 are SGHDT and YYEEEE. This CDR3 region has 13 residues.